This TCR beta chain was retrieved from a study of regulatory T cells in long-lasting Graves disease. Researchers made TCR beta libraries by using iRepertoire HTBI primers and running Arm-PCR on CDR3 regions. TCRdb fed the multiplex PCR reads into MiXCR, producing one record per CDR3 protein. The sample consists of about 220,000 distinct CDR3 sequences, around a fifth of them appearing once. This clonotype appeared many times. Documented time point: newly diagnosed GD, antithyroid drugs for less than 3 months. Isolated PBMC RNA provided the starting material for the TCR library. This same sample was also part of a study on T cells in Graves' hyperthyroidism and ophthalmopathy. That work states: Participants, patients aged 18 to 65, had newly diagnosed hyperthyroidism with a duration under 2 months. TCR CDR3 underwent first-round RT-PCR with the HTBI primer set.

This clonotype originated in a woman in her twenties or thirties with Graves disease. The sequences come from peripheral blood mononuclear cells (PBMCs), collected at new diagnosis, from a patient treated with antithyroid drugs.

For the CDR3, the DNA is TGTGCCAGCAGCCGAGCGGGGGAGTCCTACAATGAGCAGTTCTTC. This translates into CASSRAGESYNEQFF. The chain couples TRBV2 to TRBJ2-1; 8 bases are a match to TRBD2. Trimming at V came to 6 bases and at J to 1 base, leaving 5 bases not matched to a gene. The CDR3 is made up of 15 amino acids. Germline assignment: CDR1 SNHLY and CDR2 FYNNEI.